The 27 T cell receptor beta chains below all came from one sample that was sequenced in a study of blood T cell repertoires in COVID-19. This table comes from immunoSEQ multiplex PCR, and its TCRdb copy is limited to in-frame clones, with some not included. The repertoire holds some 230,000 clones, with 80% to 90% as singletons. Sequencing was performed on peripheral blood. All receptors come from a man aged 50-60 years who had recovered from COVID-19.

This chain connects TRBV27 to TRBJ1-4; a weak D match, TRBD1 (6 bases). CDR1 MNHEY and CDR2 SMNVEV come from the germline V gene (reference sequence). V was shortened by 5 bases and J by 6 bases, with 13 bases between the two germline ends. This CDR3 has 14 residues. CDR3 region: CASSAWGGHEKLFF. CDR3 in DNA: TGTGCCAGCAGTGCCTGGGGGGGGCATGAAAAACTGTTTTTT.

The chain links TRBV24-1 to TRBJ2-5, with 10 bases lining up with TRBD2. The CDR3 is 14 residues long. Germline assignment: CDR1 KGHDR and CDR2 SFDVKD. V was pared by 7 bases and J by 8 bases, with 9 bases of the junction left unmatched. The CDR3 DNA follows: TGTGCCACCAGCCTAAGCGGGAGGGGAGGTACCCAGTACTTC. This sequence encodes CATSLSGRGGTQYF.

DNA for the CDR3: TGTGCCAGCAGCGCCATATCGGACAGGGTTGGCTATGGCTACACCTTC. Translating it yields CASSAISDRVGYGYTF. V gene TRBV5-6 combines with J gene TRBJ1-2; 8 positions agree with TRBD1. Germline-derived CDR1 and CDR2 are SGHDT and YYEEEE. Trimming removed 4 bases from V and 4 bases from J; junction bases left unmatched: 12. The CDR3 covers 16 residues.

This chain links TRBV9 with TRBJ1-6; TRBD1 aligns across 8 bases. Trimming cost V 4 bases and J 7 bases; bases outside gene matches: 4. CDR1 and CDR2 (germline): SGDLS, YYNGEE. This CDR3 is 14 amino acids long. In DNA, the CDR3 is TGTGCCAGCAGCCAGGGACAGGCGAATTCACCCCTCCACTTT. Amino acid sequence: CASSQGQANSPLHF.

In this sample, this clone turned up once. V and J are TRBV11-2 and TRBJ1-5; weak D call: TRBD1 (6 bases). V lost 5 bases, J lost 9 bases, and 11 bases lay in between. Germline lookup yields CDR1 SGHAT and CDR2 FQNNGV. This CDR3 region has 12 residues. The CDR3 DNA sequence: TGTGCCAGCAGCGGACAGTTCGGGCCCCAGCATTTT. The encoded protein is CASSGQFGPQHF. Full variable domain (rest looked up from reference TRBV11-2 and TRBJ1-5): EAGVAQSPRYKIIEKRQSVAFWCNPISGHATLYWYQQILGQGPKLLIQFQNNGVVDDSQLPKDRFSAERLKGVDSTLKIQPAKLEDSAVYLCASSGQFGPQHFGDGTRLSIL.

In its sample, this clone was seen a few times. V and J are TRBV4-2 and TRBJ2-5, with a tentative D call TRBD2 (5 bases). The V gene lost 1 base and the J gene lost 5 bases, with 11 bases spanning the gap. Germline assignment: CDR1 LGHNA and CDR2 YNFKEQ. The CDR3 contains 14 residues. The chain's CDR3 is CASSQGSGEETQYF. The CDR3 DNA reads as TGTGCCAGCAGCCAAGGCTCCGGGGAGGAGACCCAGTACTTC.

The chain employs TRBV7-9 and TRBJ2-2; 14 bases fit TRBD2. V lost 2 bases, J lost 4 bases, and 6 bases stayed unmatched. The CDR3 is 18 amino acids. Looked up from germline, CDR1 is SEHNR and CDR2 is FQNEAQ (reference sequence). The CDR3 region is CASSLMGLAGVRTGELFF. DNA of the CDR3: TGTGCCAGCAGCTTAATGGGACTAGCGGGAGTGCGCACCGGGGAGCTGTTTTTT. Full variable domain (remainder filled in from reference TRBV7-9 and TRBJ2-2): DTGVSQNPRHKITKRGQNVTFRCDPISEHNRLYWYRQTLGQGPEFLTYFQNEAQLEKSRLLSDRFSAERPKGSFSTLEIQRTEQGDSAMYLCASSLMGLAGVRTGELFFGEGSRLTVL.

Only a few counts were recorded for this clone. The chain links TRBV9 to TRBJ1-6; D gene uncertain. Trimming took off 4 bases at V and 0 bases at J, with 8 bases between the two ends. Germline CDR1 SGDLS, CDR2 YYNGEE. This CDR3 region has 15 residues. CDR3 loop: CASSPGVSYNSPLHF. In DNA form, the CDR3 reads TGTGCCAGCAGCCCCGGGGTCTCCTATAATTCACCCCTCCACTTT.

The CDR3 DNA is TGTGCCAGCAGGAGACTAGCGGGAGGCTACGAGCAGTACTTC. It is translated as CASRRLAGGYEQYF. The rearrangement joins TRBV6-5 to TRBJ2-7; TRBD2 agrees at 13 bases. This CDR3 contains 14 residues. Germline V gene lookup returns CDR1 MNHEY and CDR2 SVGAGI. V was clipped by 6 bases and J by 3 bases; unmatched bases: 2.

V and J are TRBV27 and TRBJ1-1, with TRBD1 identical over 11 bases. CDR1 is MNHEY, CDR2 SMNVEV, per germline (reference sequence). V lost 7 bases and J lost 7; bases outside the gene matches: 5. This CDR3 contains 13 residues. CDR3 coding DNA: TGTGCCAGCAAGGACAGGGGGCTCTATGAAGCTTTCTTT. This codes for CASKDRGLYEAFF.

The rearrangement uses TRBV19 and TRBJ2-7; possible D gene TRBD2, 6 bases. Germline V CDR1 and CDR2: LNHDA, SQIVND (reference sequence). The CDR3 has 15 amino acids. V lost 5 bases to trimming and J lost 3 bases, with 17 bases between them. CDR3 residues: CASSPLGGIFYEQYF. Written as DNA, the CDR3 is TGTGCCAGTAGTCCTTTGGGGGGTATATTCTACGAGCAGTACTTC.

This clone appeared once. The chain carries TRBV5-1 and TRBJ2-1; 7 nucleotides match TRBD1. From germline, CDR1 is SGHRS and CDR2 YFSETQ. With 3 bases clipped from V and 3 bases from J, the junction kept 6 bases outside the gene matches. CDR3 length: 15 amino acids. The CDR3 spells CASSSTGNYYNEQFF. CDR3 sequence (DNA): TGCGCCAGCAGCTCGACAGGGAACTACTACAATGAGCAGTTCTTC.

This chain joins TRBV19 and TRBJ2-2, with D hard to call. Trimming took off 6 bases at V and 3 bases at J, with 20 bases between the two ends. The CDR3 spans 17 residues. Germline CDR1 reads LNHDA; CDR2 reads SQIVND (reference sequence). The CDR3 loop is CASRIKTSTIHTGELFF. In nucleotides, the CDR3 is TGTGCCAGTAGAATCAAGACTTCAACAATACACACCGGGGAGCTGTTTTTT. Using reference TRBV19 and TRBJ2-2 for the parts outside the CDR3, the full variable domain is DGGITQSPKYLFRKEGQNVTLSCEQNLNHDAMYWYRQDPGQGLRLIYYSQIVNDFQKGDIAEGYSVSREKKESFPLTVTSAQKNPTAFYLCASRIKTSTIHTGELFFGEGSRLTVL.

The V and J genes are TRBV12-5 and TRBJ1-1, with 7 bases aligning to TRBD1. The germline V gene has CDR1 LGHNT and CDR2 FRNRAP. Trimming cost V 1 base and J 0 bases; bases outside gene matches: 8. The CDR3 is 17 amino acids. The CDR3 DNA sequence: TGTGCTAGTGGTTTGGATGTGACAGGGAGAATGAACACTGAAGCTTTCTTT. Protein: CASGLDVTGRMNTEAFF.

V usage is TRBV27 and J usage is TRBJ2-3; D ambiguous. Between the trimmed V and J ends, which lost 5 bases and 0 bases, there was a span of 12 bases. The CDR3 spans 15 residues. Germline V lookup: CDR1 MNHEY, CDR2 SMNVEV (reference sequence). The CDR3 sequence is CASSLYETSTDTQYF. The DNA for the CDR3 is TGTGCCAGCAGTCTCTACGAAACTAGCACAGATACGCAGTATTTT.

The gene calls are TRBV30 and TRBJ2-3; TRBD2 aligns across 10 bases. The germline V gene encodes CDR1 GTSNPN and CDR2 SVGIG (reference sequence). V lost 1 base and J lost 2; bases outside the gene matches: 3. This CDR3 is built from 15 residues. The CDR3: CAWSEGTSDTDTQYF. Written as DNA, the CDR3 is TGTGCCTGGAGTGAAGGGACTAGCGACACAGATACGCAGTATTTT.

The chain joins TRBV30 to TRBJ2-3; possible D gene TRBD2, 6 bases. V was pared by 0 bases and J by 0 bases, with 10 bases between. CDR3 size: 15 residues. The germline gives CDR1 GTSNPN, CDR2 SVGIG (reference sequence). CDR3 protein: CAWSVTGTSTDTQYF. CDR3 bases: TGTGCCTGGAGTGTAACGGGGACTAGCACAGATACGCAGTATTTT.

This rearrangement joins TRBV11-2 to TRBJ1-4; unclear D gene. Trimming cost V 2 bases and J 4 bases, with 20 bases left between them. This CDR3 spans 18 amino acids. CDR1 is SGHAT and CDR2 is FQNNGV in the germline V gene. The CDR3 DNA reads as TGTGCCAGCAGCTTATTGTCCCTAAAGAGGGTTGGTAATGAAAAACTGTTTTTT. Encoded protein: CASSLLSLKRVGNEKLFF.

V and J are TRBV27 and TRBJ2-1, with TRBD2 matching 7 bases. The CDR3 runs 15 residues. From germline, CDR1 is MNHEY and CDR2 SMNVEV (reference sequence). V was pared by 5 bases and J by 9 bases, with 13 bases of the junction left unmatched. The CDR3 spells CASSPRLARDSEQFF. CDR3 sequence (DNA): TGTGCCAGCAGTCCCAGACTAGCCCGGGATAGTGAGCAGTTCTTC.

The chain has TRBV28 and TRBJ2-7; the match to TRBD2 covers 13 bases. J gave up 4 bases and V 10 bases, and 7 bases lay outside the gene matches. This CDR3 has 14 residues. The germline CDR1 and CDR2 sequences are MDHEN and SYDVKM. The CDR3 reads CATTSGRASYEQYF. CDR3 DNA: TGTGCCACCACTAGCGGGAGGGCCTCATACGAGCAGTACTTC.

The chain combines TRBV5-8 with TRBJ2-3, with TRBD2 matching over 8 bases. From germline, CDR1 is SGHTS and CDR2 YDEGEE. V lost 0 bases to trimming and J lost 1 base; unmatched junction nucleotides: 10. The CDR3 is made up of 18 amino acids. The CDR3 DNA sequence: TGTGCCAGCAGCTTGGCTAAGTTATTAGCGGGACGCACAGATACGCAGTATTTT. Protein: CASSLAKLLAGRTDTQYF.

The genes are TRBV11-3 and TRBJ1-2, with 7 nucleotides matching TRBD1. V lost 6 bases and J lost 5; bases outside the gene matches: 6. Germline CDR1 SGHNT, CDR2 YENEEA. This CDR3 is 13 amino acids long. CDR3 amino acids: CASSSTGKYGYTF. CDR3 DNA sequence: TGTGCCAGCAGTTCGACAGGGAAGTATGGCTACACCTTC.

The sample holds a few counts of this clone. The rearrangement joins TRBV5-1 to TRBJ1-5, with TRBD1 as a possible D gene (5 bases). Germline loops: CDR1 SGHRS, CDR2 YFSETQ. The CDR3 sequence is 14 residues long. Trimming removed 0 bases from V and 7 bases from J, with 11 bases in between. CDR3 DNA: TGCGCCAGCAGCTTGGATTTAGGGGCCCAGCCCCAGCATTTT. This gives the protein CASSLDLGAQPQHF.

The CDR3 region has the DNA TGTGCCAGCAGCTTAGTGGCAGTCTCCTACGAGCAGTACTTC. Translation: CASSLVAVSYEQYF. This chain links TRBV7-9 with TRBJ2-7; D ambiguous. Germline V gene lookup returns CDR1 SEHNR and CDR2 FQNEAQ (reference sequence). CDR3 size: 14 residues. With 1 base removed from V and 0 bases from J, the gap between germline ends came to 7 bases.

V and J are TRBV3-1 (or the pseudogene TRBV3-2) and TRBJ2-5; 11 bases map to TRBD2. The CDR3 has 18 amino acids. V shed 4 bases and J 3 bases; nucleotides not matched to a gene: 13. Germline V CDR1 and CDR2: LGHDT, YNNKEL (reference sequence). The CDR3 region has the DNA TGTGCCAGCAGCCTAACGGGACTAGCGGTGAGGCGGGAAGAGACCCAGTACTTC. Its translation is CASSLTGLAVRREETQYF.

The V call is TRBV7-8, the J call TRBJ1-5; no definite D call. This CDR3 spans 15 amino acids. In germline, CDR1 is SGHVS, CDR2 FQNEAQ. The germline V and J ends were trimmed by 9 bases and 0 bases, with 15 bases remaining between them. This CDR3 reads CASDPGVDSNQPQHF. DNA of the CDR3: TGTGCCAGTGATCCGGGTGTGGATAGCAATCAGCCCCAGCATTTT. The variable domain in full, completed from reference TRBV7-8 and TRBJ1-5, reads GAGVSQSPRYKVAKRGQDVALRCDPISGHVSLFWYQQALGQGPEFLTYFQNEAQLDKSGLPSDRFFAERPEGSVSTLKIQRTQQEDSAVYLCASDPGVDSNQPQHFGDGTRLSIL.

The chain employs TRBV5-1 and TRBJ2-7; D call uncertain. Trimming left V 5 bases short and J 7 bases short, with 19 bases between. Germline V gene lookup returns CDR1 SGHRS and CDR2 YFSETQ. There are 14 residues in the CDR3. CDR3 region: CASRPDPNVGEQYF. The CDR3 nucleotides are TGCGCCAGCAGACCCGACCCGAACGTCGGGGAGCAGTACTTC.